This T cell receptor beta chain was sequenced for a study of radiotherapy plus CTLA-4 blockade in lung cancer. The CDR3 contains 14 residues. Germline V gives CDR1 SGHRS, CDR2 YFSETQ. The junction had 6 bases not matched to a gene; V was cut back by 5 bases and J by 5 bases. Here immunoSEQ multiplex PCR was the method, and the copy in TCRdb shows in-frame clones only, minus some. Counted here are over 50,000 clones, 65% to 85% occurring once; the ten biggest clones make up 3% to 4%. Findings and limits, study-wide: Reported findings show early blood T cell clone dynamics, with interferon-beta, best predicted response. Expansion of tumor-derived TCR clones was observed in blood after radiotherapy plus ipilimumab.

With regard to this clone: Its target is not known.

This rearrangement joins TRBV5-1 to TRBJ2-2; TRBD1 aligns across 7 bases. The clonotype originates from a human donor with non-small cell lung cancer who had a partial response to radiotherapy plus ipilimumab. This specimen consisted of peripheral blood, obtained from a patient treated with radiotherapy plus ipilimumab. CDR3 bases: TGCGCCAGCAGGGAAGGGGGCAGAACCGGGGAGCTGTTTTTT. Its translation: CASREGGRTGELFF.